The 30 T cell receptor beta chains reported below all come from one sample, sequenced in a study of blood T cells in healthy people across ages. Combining a sample-barcoded 5' primer with a J-beta primer mix, a second PCR ran for 7 to 11 cycles. TCRdb reprocessed the 5' RACE reads with MiXCR, giving one entry per CDR3 protein. The table lists some 1.7 million distinct CDR3 sequences, 28% of them singletons. Sequencing was done on a sample of blood. Source of these receptors: a woman aged 25-40 years in good health.

V gene TRBV7-2 combines with J gene TRBJ2-1; D may correspond to TRBD1 or TRBD2 (6 bases each). This CDR3 is built from 16 residues. Between the trimmed V and J ends, which lost 8 bases and 0 bases, there was a span of 17 bases. Germline CDR1 and CDR2: SGHTA and FQGNSA. The CDR3, as DNA: TGTGCCAGCCCCTTAGGGGGGCTGAGCTCCTACAATGAGCAGTTCTTC. Amino acids: CASPLGGLSSYNEQFF.

The rearrangement uses TRBV5-1 and TRBJ2-3; D is perhaps TRBD2 (5 bases). Deletions cut 7 bases from V and 6 bases from J, with 15 bases between. The CDR3 loop spans 13 amino acids. CDR1 and CDR2 from the germline V gene are SGHRS and YFSETQ. CDR3 residues: CASFGEPGDTQYF. The CDR3 DNA is TGCGCCAGCTTCGGGGAGCCGGGTGATACGCAGTATTTT.

With regard to this clonotype: One junction end does not reproduce the germline sequence, and a read error may be involved. This chain connects TRBV12-3 or TRBV12-4 to TRBJ2-1; D uncertain. The CDR3 is 13 amino acids. CDR3 sequence reads: CTSSKDGHNEQFF. CDR3 nucleotide sequence: TGTACCAGCAGTAAGGACGGGCACAATGAGCAGTTCTTC.

The V gene is TRBV20-1, the J gene TRBJ2-1, with 7 positions matching TRBD2. CDR1 and CDR2 from the germline V gene are DFQATT and SNEGSKA (reference sequence). V lost 3 bases, J lost 4 bases, and 6 bases stayed unmatched. CDR3 length equals 14 residues. The CDR3 sequence: CSARKLAVYNEQFF. Here the CDR3 DNA reads TGCAGTGCTAGGAAGCTAGCGGTGTACAATGAGCAGTTCTTC.

V usage is TRBV6-6 and J usage is TRBJ1-4; weak D call: TRBD1 (5 bases). This CDR3 is built from 15 residues. Germline CDR1 and CDR2: MNHNY and SVGAGI (reference sequence). V was cut by 2 bases and J by 5 bases, with 12 bases left in between. The CDR3 here is CASSYQRGLNEKLFF. The CDR3 DNA is TGTGCCAGCAGTTACCAGCGGGGGTTGAATGAAAAACTGTTTTTT.

The chain couples TRBV11-2 to TRBJ2-1; no firm D call. The CDR3 is 14 amino acids. The V gene's germline CDR1 is SGHAT and CDR2 FQNNGV. V was cut by 2 bases and J by 6 bases, with 11 bases left in between. The CDR3 spells CASSLISRTNEQFF. CDR3 bases: TGTGCCAGCAGCTTAATCTCTAGGACCAATGAGCAGTTCTTC.

This clonotype was found a few times. The V call is TRBV9, the J call TRBJ2-1; D may be TRBD1 (8 bases). Trimming removed 2 bases at V and 7 bases at J, with 19 bases between. The CDR3 runs to 16 residues. The germline CDR1 and CDR2 sequences are SGDLS and YYNGEE. The DNA for the CDR3 is TGTGCCAGCAGCGTGGGGGGGACAGGAGCGAGAAATGAGCAGTTCTTC. Its protein is CASSVGGTGARNEQFF.

The sample holds many counts of this clonotype. The V gene is TRBV18, the J gene TRBJ2-1; no reliable D call. The CDR3 is 13 residues long. Germline V gene sequence: CDR1 KGHSH, CDR2 LQKENI. V was pared by 1 base and J by 7 bases, with 8 bases between. This chain's CDR3 is CASSPLSRNEQFF. The DNA for the CDR3 is TGTGCCAGCTCACCACTTTCCAGAAATGAGCAGTTCTTC.

The CDR3 region has the DNA TGTGCCAGCAGTGACACGTACGGGACAGGGACCTACAATGAGCAGTTCTTC. It yields the protein CASSDTYGTGTYNEQFF. The rearrangement uses TRBV6-4 and TRBJ2-1; 9 bases map to TRBD1. Germline loops: CDR1 MRHNA, CDR2 SNTAGT. Trimming cost V 2 bases and J 2 bases; bases outside gene matches: 7. The CDR3 sequence is 17 residues long.

The V call is TRBV20-1, the J call TRBJ1-1; D call uncertain. Between the trimmed V and J ends, which lost 6 bases and 1 base, there was a span of 15 bases. The CDR3 has 14 residues. The germline V gene encodes CDR1 DFQATT and CDR2 SNEGSKA (reference sequence). CDR3 residues: CSAPPRDPNTEAFF. The CDR3 DNA reads TGCAGTGCACCACCCCGGGATCCGAACACTGAAGCTTTCTTT.

There are many counts of this clonotype. This rearrangement joins TRBV11-2 to TRBJ2-7; D unresolved. Germline CDR1 SGHAT, CDR2 FQNNGV. The CDR3 runs 12 residues. V was trimmed by 7 bases and J by 1 base, leaving 8 bases between them. CDR3 in amino acids: CASTPQSYEQYF. DNA for the CDR3: TGTGCCAGCACGCCTCAGTCCTACGAGCAGTACTTC. Full variable domain (outside the CDR3, taken from reference TRBV11-2 and TRBJ2-7): EAGVAQSPRYKIIEKRQSVAFWCNPISGHATLYWYQQILGQGPKLLIQFQNNGVVDDSQLPKDRFSAERLKGVDSTLKIQPAKLEDSAVYLCASTPQSYEQYFGPGTRLTVT.

The rearrangement joins TRBV7-9 to TRBJ1-6; D gene uncertain. Germline lookup yields CDR1 SEHNR and CDR2 FQNEAQ (reference sequence). Deletions cut 4 bases from V and 14 bases from J, with 24 bases between. This CDR3 contains 16 residues. In DNA, the CDR3 is TGTGCCAGCAGCTCCAATAAGGAGGGCGGCCGATCGTCCCTCCACTTT. Translation gives CASSSNKEGGRSSLHF.

The rearrangement uses TRBV6-1 and TRBJ1-6; no clear D. V was shortened by 7 bases and J by 0 bases, with 16 bases between the two germline ends. Looked up from germline, CDR1 is MNHNS and CDR2 is SASEGT. The CDR3 sequence is 17 residues long. The CDR3 coding sequence is TGTGCCAGCAAGGCCCTACTTCGAAGCTCCTATAATTCACCCCTCCACTTT. Protein sequence: CASKALLRSSYNSPLHF.

This clonotype is a singleton in its sample. The rearrangement links TRBV29-1 to TRBJ2-3, with TRBD2 matching 7 bases. Trimming removed 4 bases from V and 6 bases from J; junction bases left unmatched: 13. Germline assignment: CDR1 SQVTM and CDR2 ANQGSEA. There are 15 residues in the CDR3. CDR3 region: CSVGGPAGVSDTQYF. The CDR3 DNA reads TGCAGCGTTGGTGGGCCGGCGGGAGTCAGTGATACGCAGTATTTT.

At least ten counts were recorded for this clonotype. J is TRBJ1-2 and V is TRBV10-3; a weak D match, TRBD1 (5 bases). The CDR3 loop spans 12 amino acids. Per germline, CDR1 ENHRY and CDR2 SYGVKD. The V end was cut by 1 base, the J end by 6 bases, with 6 bases between. This CDR3 is CAISELGDGYTF. The CDR3 coding sequence is TGTGCCATCAGTGAGTTGGGGGATGGCTACACCTTC.

This chain uses TRBV28 with TRBJ2-7; 11 bases match TRBD2. Germline lookup yields CDR1 MDHEN and CDR2 SYDVKM. This CDR3 is built from 14 residues. The ends lost 7 bases at V and 4 bases at J; junction bases unmatched: 6. The CDR3 sequence is CASTTLAGEYEQYF. The CDR3 DNA follows: TGTGCCAGCACCACACTAGCGGGGGAATACGAGCAGTACTTC. Full variable domain (remainder filled in from reference TRBV28 and TRBJ2-7): DVKVTQSSRYLVKRTGEKVFLECVQDMDHENMFWYRQDPGLGLRLIYFSYDVKMKEKGDIPEGYSVSREKKERFSLILESASTNQTSMYLCASTTLAGEYEQYFGPGTRLTVT.

The chain carries TRBV6-1 and TRBJ2-7; 7 nucleotides match TRBD1. V lost 2 bases and J lost 7; bases outside the gene matches: 11. The germline V gene encodes CDR1 MNHNS and CDR2 SASEGT. This CDR3 comprises 15 residues. The CDR3 region is CASSENRGQILEQYF. The CDR3, as DNA: TGTGCCAGCAGTGAAAACAGGGGCCAGATCCTGGAGCAGTACTTC.

This clonotype was seen a handful of times. A much more abundant neighbour one base away suggests this may be a read error. CDR3: CSARGGTGGYNEQYF. The CDR3 bases are TGCAGTGCTAGGGGGGGGACAGGAGGCTACAATGAGCAGTACTTC. The V gene is TRBV20-1, the J gene TRBJ2-1; possible D gene TRBD1, 8 bases. The J call is doubtful: the DNA matches TRBJ2-7 better. CDR1 and CDR2 (germline): DFQATT, SNEGSKA (reference sequence). The CDR3 runs to 15 residues.

The sample holds one count of this clonotype. This chain joins TRBV6-5 and TRBJ2-3; D possibly uses TRBD1 or TRBD2 (5 bases each). This CDR3 contains 16 residues. Germline CDR1 MNHEY, CDR2 SVGAGI. The V gene lost 6 bases and the J gene lost 2 bases, with 18 bases spanning the gap. The CDR3 sequence is CASSPSLGTHTDTQYF. CDR3 coding DNA: TGTGCCAGCAGCCCCTCGCTAGGGACCCACACAGATACGCAGTATTTT.

This chain links TRBV11-2 with TRBJ2-5; no clear D gene. Looked up from germline, CDR1 is SGHAT and CDR2 is FQNNGV. Trimming took off 3 bases at V and 4 bases at J, with 12 bases between the two ends. CDR3 length: 14 residues. CDR3 amino acids: CASSFVFPPETQYF. The CDR3 DNA reads TGTGCCAGCAGCTTTGTCTTCCCCCCAGAGACCCAGTACTTC.

This clonotype was counted ten times or more. CDR3 in DNA: TGTGCCACCCTTCAGGCGGGGGGCGAGACCCAGTACTTC. It translates to CATLQAGGETQYF. This chain links TRBV24-1 with TRBJ2-5; 8 bases map to TRBD2. Germline-derived CDR1 and CDR2 are KGHDR and SFDVKD. Trimming took 9 bases from V and 5 from J; bases not matched to a gene: 7. This CDR3 comprises 13 residues.

A word on this clonotype: One base away lies a much larger clone, so this may be a sequencing read error. The chain is built from TRBV7-8 and TRBJ2-1, with 7 bases that match TRBD1. CDR1 is SGHVS and CDR2 is FQNEAQ in the germline V gene. The CDR3 loop spans 15 amino acids. With V trimmed by 4 bases and J by 10 bases, 13 bases remained unmatched. CDR3 in amino acids: CASSYFRTGAHEQFF. The CDR3 DNA reads TGTGCCAGCAGCTACTTTAGAACAGGGGCTCACGAGCAGTTCTTC.

The rearrangement uses TRBV6-1 and TRBJ1-2; the D is unclear. Germline values: CDR1 MNHNS, CDR2 SASEGT. The V gene lost 2 bases and the J gene lost 5 bases, with 15 bases spanning the gap. The CDR3 contains 15 residues. CDR3 sequence: CASSEMNEGGYGYTF. The CDR3 DNA is TGTGCCAGCAGTGAAATGAACGAGGGAGGGTATGGCTACACCTTC.

Points on this clonotype: The CDR3 carries no conserved terminal phenylalanine or tryptophan, so it likely arises from a read error. This chain joins TRBV27 and TRBJ2-1; 12 nucleotides match TRBD2. The germline gives CDR1 MNHEY, CDR2 SMNVEV (reference sequence). This CDR3 has 15 amino acids. The junction had 4 bases not matched to a gene; V was cut back by 4 bases and J by 6 bases. The CDR3 DNA sequence: TGTGCCAGCAGTTCCGGGACTAGCGGGTCCAATGAGCAGTTCGTC. It encodes CASSSGTSGSNEQFV.

The chain links TRBV7-6 to TRBJ2-6; the D gene could be TRBD1 or TRBD2 (5 bases each). V lost 5 bases, J lost 8 bases, and 16 bases lay in between. This CDR3 has 15 amino acids. The germline V gene encodes CDR1 SGHVS and CDR2 FNYEAQ. The CDR3 nucleotides are TGTGCCAGCAGCCCCGGGACGTACGGGACCAACGTCCTGACTTTC. This sequence encodes CASSPGTYGTNVLTF. The complete variable domain, with remaining parts taken from reference TRBV7-6 and TRBJ2-6, reads GAGVSQSPRYKVTKRGQDVALRCDPISGHVSLYWYRQALGQGPEFLTYFNYEAQQDKSGLPNDRFSAERPEGSISTLTIQRTEQRDSAMYRCASSPGTYGTNVLTFGAGSRLTVL.

The table lists this clonotype with a few counts. The CDR3 is CASSLAAGQGEETQYF. CDR3 nucleotides: TGCGCCAGCAGCTTGGCCGCGGGACAGGGAGAAGAGACCCAGTACTTC. The chain employs TRBV5-1 and TRBJ2-5; 9 positions agree with TRBD1. Germline V gene sequence: CDR1 SGHRS, CDR2 YFSETQ. The ends lost 0 bases at V and 3 bases at J; junction bases unmatched: 6. CDR3 length equals 16 residues.

This clonotype has just a few counts. The chain recombines TRBV2 with TRBJ1-2, with D possibly matching TRBD1 (5 bases). The germline V gene encodes CDR1 SNHLY and CDR2 FYNNEI. With 7 bases removed from V and 4 bases from J, the gap between germline ends came to 13 bases. The CDR3 is 13 residues long. The CDR3 spells CASNGEGSYGYTF. CDR3 DNA sequence: TGTGCCAGCAATGGGGAGGGGAGCTATGGCTACACCTTC.

The chain uses TRBV12-3 or TRBV12-4 and TRBJ2-3, with TRBD2 identical over 12 bases. CDR3 size: 14 residues. V shed 6 bases, J shed 7 bases, and the junction held 5 bases outside the gene matches. DNA of the CDR3: TGTGCCAGCAGCAGACTAGCGGGAGCCCATACGCAGTATTTT. Amino acids: CASSRLAGAHTQYF.

This chain links TRBV7-3 with TRBJ2-3, with no clear D. This CDR3 contains 16 residues. Germline V gene lookup returns CDR1 SGHTA and CDR2 FQGTGA. V was clipped by 8 bases and J by 2 bases, with 20 bases between them. The CDR3 region has the DNA TGTGCCAGCGACTCCTCCCGCGGCCTTTTCACAGATACGCAGTATTTT. This translates into CASDSSRGLFTDTQYF.

This clonotype was counted a few times. The chain is built from TRBV9 and TRBJ2-3; 11 bases agree with TRBD2. From germline, CDR1 is SGDLS and CDR2 YYNGEE. This CDR3 spans 17 amino acids. J gave up 5 bases and V 3 bases, and 11 bases lay outside the gene matches. CDR3 in amino acids: CASSASSGRNGEDTQYF. DNA of the CDR3: TGTGCCAGCAGCGCTTCTAGCGGGAGGAATGGAGAAGATACGCAGTATTTT.